This T cell receptor (beta chain) stems from a study of T cell responses to AZD1222 COVID-19 vaccine. General observations from the study: Repertoire collection took place solely once the T cell response had peaked. Epitopes outside B.1.351 and B.1.1.7 mutated regions reportedly drew nearly half of spike TCRs.

On this clone itself: The antigen is unknown.

Clones were sequenced by immunoSEQ multiplex PCR, and TCRdb holds only the in-frame ones, with some missing. The repertoire consists of roughly 93,000 clones, with around 90% occurring once and the leading ten covering approximately 5.3%. Sequencing was performed on peripheral blood, taken 28 days after the second AZD1222 dose. The sequence was obtained from an adult who received the AZD1222 COVID-19 vaccine.

For the CDR3, the DNA is TGCGCCAGCCATAACAAGACAGGGGCAGCCGGCGGCTACGAGCAGTACGTC. This translates into CASHNKTGAAGGYEQYV. The chain couples TRBV5-1 to TRBJ2-7, with 8 bases aligning to TRBD1. The length of the CDR3 is 17 residues. V lost 7 bases, J lost 3 bases, and 18 bases stayed unmatched. Germline V CDR1 and CDR2: SGHRS, YFSETQ.